Shown below are 16 T cell receptor beta chains from a single sample sequenced in a study of PD-1 blockade in mismatch repair-deficient tumors. The data were produced by immunoSEQ multiplex PCR, yet TCRdb's version contains in-frame clones alone and is incomplete. Among approximately 79,000 clones listed, about four fifths were seen once. The sequencing here drew on peripheral blood, taken 44 weeks after starting pembrolizumab. The receptor source for this set is an adult with mismatch repair-deficient cancer.

The chain links TRBV27 to TRBJ2-7, with D hard to call. The length of the CDR3 is 14 residues. Germline CDR1 and CDR2: MNHEY and SMNVEV (reference sequence). Deletions cut 0 bases from V and 6 bases from J, with 12 bases between. The CDR3 loop reads CASSLSGSVIEQYF. The CDR3 bases are TGTGCCAGCAGTTTATCTGGCTCCGTCATCGAGCAGTACTTC.

The V gene is TRBV5-8, the J gene TRBJ2-1, with no clear D. V lost 6 bases to trimming and J lost 3 bases, with 13 bases between them. CDR1 SGHTS and CDR2 YDEGEE come from the germline V gene. This CDR3 region has 14 residues. CDR3 coding DNA: TGTGCCAGCACCCTGAGGCCAGTCTACAATGAGCAGTTCTTC. This sequence encodes CASTLRPVYNEQFF.

This clone is termed medium-sized. V usage is TRBV7-9 and J usage is TRBJ2-7; TRBD2 aligns across 7 bases. There are 15 residues in the CDR3. V lost 5 bases and J lost 3; bases outside the gene matches: 10. Germline V gives CDR1 SEHNR, CDR2 FQNEAQ (reference sequence). CDR3 amino acids: CASSHPRGTIYEQYF. The CDR3 DNA sequence: TGTGCCAGCAGCCACCCGCGAGGGACTATCTACGAGCAGTACTTC.

The V gene is TRBV9, the J gene TRBJ2-1; possible D gene TRBD2, 5 bases. This CDR3 has 14 amino acids. V dropped 4 bases and J dropped 8 bases, with 16 bases sitting between them. The germline gives CDR1 SGDLS, CDR2 YYNGEE. DNA for the CDR3: TGTGCCAGCAGCCTTAAGCCCAGCGGCGATGAGCAGTTCTTC. The encoded protein is CASSLKPSGDEQFF.

The chain employs TRBV29-1 and TRBJ1-4; 8 bases line up with TRBD1. J lost 7 bases, V lost 4 bases, and 5 bases had no gene match. The germline V gene encodes CDR1 SQVTM and CDR2 ANQGSEA. This CDR3 is 13 amino acids long. CDR3 bases: TGCAGCGTTGCTGGGCAGGGGGCTGAAAAACTGTTTTTT. It specifies CSVAGQGAEKLFF.

The J gene is TRBJ1-1, the V gene TRBV6-6; 10 positions agree with TRBD1. The V gene end was trimmed by 7 bases and the J gene end by 5 bases; junction bases not matched to a gene: 10. Germline V gives CDR1 MNHNY, CDR2 SVGAGI (reference sequence). The CDR3 has 15 residues. CDR3 loop: CASTLSGQGRTEAFF. The CDR3 nucleotides are TGTGCCAGCACCTTATCGGGACAGGGGAGGACTGAAGCTTTCTTT.

The chain has TRBV2 and TRBJ2-5; the match to TRBD1 covers 8 bases. From germline, CDR1 is SNHLY and CDR2 FYNNEI. The CDR3 extends over 11 amino acids. V lost 7 bases to trimming and J lost 12 bases; unmatched junction nucleotides: 7. The CDR3 loop is CASTREQGEYF. The CDR3 region has the DNA TGTGCCAGCACCCGAGAACAGGGGGAGTACTTC.

In its sample, this clone was seen a few times. J is TRBJ2-1 and V is TRBV7-8; 11 bases map to TRBD2. The germline V gene encodes CDR1 SGHVS and CDR2 FQNEAQ. This CDR3 comprises 17 residues. V lost 2 bases and J lost 0; bases outside the gene matches: 3. Here the CDR3 reads CASSLRTSGYSYNEQFF. The CDR3 region has the DNA TGTGCCAGCAGCTTAAGGACTAGCGGGTACTCCTACAATGAGCAGTTCTTC.

The rearrangement uses TRBV10-1 and TRBJ2-5; D is unresolved. This CDR3 spans 13 amino acids. The germline V and J ends were trimmed by 5 bases and 5 bases, with 12 bases remaining between them. CDR1 and CDR2 from the germline V gene are WNHNN and SYGVQD (reference sequence). The CDR3 sequence is CASSREVLETQYF. The DNA of the CDR3 is TGCGCCAGCAGTCGCGAGGTTCTCGAGACCCAGTACTTC.

The chain is built from TRBV11-2 and TRBJ2-1, with D unclear. The CDR3 totals 15 residues. Germline-derived CDR1 and CDR2 are SGHAT and FQNNGV. The V gene lost 0 bases and the J gene lost 7 bases, with 13 bases spanning the gap. CDR3 amino acids: CASSLDASGWNEQFF. The CDR3 DNA reads TGTGCCAGCAGCTTAGACGCAAGTGGTTGGAATGAGCAGTTCTTC.

The V and J genes are TRBV9 and TRBJ2-7, with a tentative D call TRBD2 (6 bases). The CDR3 sequence is 11 residues long. V lost 4 bases to trimming and J lost 6 bases, with 8 bases between them. Germline CDR1 and CDR2: SGDLS and YYNGEE. The CDR3 DNA reads TGTGCCAGCAGCCCGGGGGTCGAGCAGTACTTC. It codes for CASSPGVEQYF.

The gene calls are TRBV7-2 and TRBJ1-3; 7 nucleotides match TRBD1. The CDR3 extends over 16 amino acids. V was pared by 6 bases and J by 2 bases, with 10 bases of the junction left unmatched. Per the germline V gene, CDR1 is SGHTA and CDR2 is FQGNSA. The DNA for the CDR3 is TGTGCCAGCAGATTCACAGGGGTTATCGCTGGAAACACCATATATTTT. This encodes CASRFTGVIAGNTIYF.

The rearrangement links TRBV7-9 to TRBJ1-3; tentatively, D is TRBD1 (5 bases). The CDR3 has 15 residues. From germline, CDR1 is SEHNR and CDR2 FQNEAQ (reference sequence). The germline V and J ends were trimmed by 5 bases and 1 base, with 12 bases remaining between them. The CDR3 reads CASSTGTDSGNTIYF. The CDR3 nucleotides are TGTGCCAGCAGCACCGGGACGGATTCTGGAAACACCATATATTTT.

This clone was recorded once. The V gene is TRBV6-5, the J gene TRBJ2-5; no clear D. From germline, CDR1 is MNHEY and CDR2 SVGAGI. The CDR3 has 13 residues. V was shortened by 6 bases and J by 7 bases, with 15 bases between the two germline ends. CDR3 amino acids: CASRVEGLGTQYF. CDR3 sequence (DNA): TGTGCCAGCAGGGTGGAAGGGTTGGGGACCCAGTACTTC.

The CDR3 spells CASSPSSSRADNEQFF. DNA of the CDR3: TGTGCCAGCAGCCCCAGTTCGTCTAGGGCCGACAATGAGCAGTTCTTC. V gene TRBV7-9 combines with J gene TRBJ2-1; the D is unclear. The CDR3 is 16 amino acids. Germline CDR1 is SEHNR and CDR2 is FQNEAQ (reference sequence). V was clipped by 5 bases and J by 5 bases, with 19 bases between them.

Comment on this clone: This sample also contains other DNA sequences that code for the same CDR3. Here the CDR3 reads CASSGSGGTDTQYF. CDR3 DNA sequence: TGTGCCAGCAGTGGTTCCGGCGGCACAGATACGCAGTATTTT. The J gene is TRBJ2-3, the V gene TRBV2, with D hard to call. This CDR3 has 14 residues. Trimming cost V 4 bases and J 1 base, with 9 bases left between them. Germline V CDR1 and CDR2: SNHLY, FYNNEI.